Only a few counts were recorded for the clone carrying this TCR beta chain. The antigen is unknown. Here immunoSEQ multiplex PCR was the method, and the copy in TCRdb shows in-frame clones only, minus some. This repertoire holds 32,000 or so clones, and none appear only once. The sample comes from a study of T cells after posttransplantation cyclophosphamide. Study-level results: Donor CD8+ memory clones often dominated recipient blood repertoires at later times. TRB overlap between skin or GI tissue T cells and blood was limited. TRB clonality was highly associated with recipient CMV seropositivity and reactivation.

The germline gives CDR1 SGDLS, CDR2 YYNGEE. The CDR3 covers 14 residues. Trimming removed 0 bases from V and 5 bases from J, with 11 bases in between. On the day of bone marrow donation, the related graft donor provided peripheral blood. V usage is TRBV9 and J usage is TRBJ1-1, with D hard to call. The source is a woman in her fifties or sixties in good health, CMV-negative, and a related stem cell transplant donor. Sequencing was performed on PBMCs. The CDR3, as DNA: TGTGCCAGCAGCGTAGAATCGGCGGGGACTGAAGCTTTCTTT. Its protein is CASSVESAGTEAFF.